One sample yielded the 25 T cell receptor beta chains listed below, sequenced in a study of beta chain features in type 1 diabetes. General observations from the study: A moderate, significant TCRB CDR3 shortening appeared in type 1 diabetes across four CD4+ subsets.

Expressed TCRB transcripts were sequenced because the entire RNA isolate underwent reverse transcription. Sequenced by immunoSEQ multiplex PCR; TCRdb stores in-frame clones only, minus some. The sample has some 190,000 clones; 7.8% are singletons. These TCRs are of unknown antigen specificity. Sequences were obtained from central memory CD4+ T cells from blood. The receptors come from a woman in her thirties or forties with type 1 diabetes.

The rearrangement links TRBV27 to TRBJ1-5, with D possibly being TRBD1 (6 bases). Per the germline V gene, CDR1 is MNHEY and CDR2 is SMNVEV (reference sequence). Trimming pared 7 bases from V and 2 bases from J, leaving 15 bases between. The length of the CDR3 is 15 residues. In nucleotides, the CDR3 is TGTGCCAGCAAAAAACAGGGTGATGGCAATCAGCCCCAGCATTTT. Amino acids: CASKKQGDGNQPQHF.

The rearrangement links TRBV6-6 to TRBJ1-2; 9 bases fit TRBD1. Germline loops: CDR1 MNHNY, CDR2 SVGAGI (reference sequence). The junction had 7 bases not matched to a gene; V was cut back by 6 bases and J by 8 bases. The CDR3 consists of 13 residues. This CDR3 is CASSTTGGRGYTF. CDR3 nucleotide sequence: TGTGCCAGCAGCACTACAGGGGGCCGAGGCTACACCTTC.

This chain links TRBV18 with TRBJ1-1; no reliable D call. CDR3 size: 14 residues. The V gene lost 4 bases and the J gene lost 3 bases, with 12 bases spanning the gap. Germline values: CDR1 KGHSH, CDR2 LQKENI. The CDR3 nucleotides are TGTGCCAGCTCACGGACGGGAAGAGACACTGAAGCTTTCTTT. This translates into CASSRTGRDTEAFF.

This chain uses TRBV7-2 with TRBJ2-1; the match to TRBD2 covers 11 bases. V was pared by 5 bases and J by 0 bases, with 9 bases of the junction left unmatched. Germline CDR1 and CDR2: SGHTA and FQGNSA. The CDR3 extends over 18 amino acids. The CDR3 DNA sequence: TGTGCCAGCAGCCGGCCAGGGACTAGCGGACGCTCCTACAATGAGCAGTTCTTC. Amino acid sequence: CASSRPGTSGRSYNEQFF.

This clone was seen repeatedly, ten times or more. This sequence joins TRBV7-2 and TRBJ1-4; TRBD1 aligns across 9 bases. The CDR3 sequence is 16 residues long. CDR1 and CDR2 (germline): SGHTA, FQGNSA. Trimming at V came to 4 bases and at J to 4 bases, leaving 7 bases not matched to a gene. CDR3 in amino acids: CASSSTGGARNEKLFF. The CDR3 DNA reads as TGTGCCAGCAGCTCTACAGGGGGCGCCCGTAATGAAAAACTGTTTTTT.

In this sample, this clone turned up a few times. This chain connects TRBV4-1 to TRBJ1-5; D uncertain. Germline V gene lookup returns CDR1 MGHRA and CDR2 YSYEKL. Trimming cost V 1 base and J 7 bases, with 11 bases left between them. The CDR3 totals 14 residues. The CDR3 protein is CASSQVSREQPQHF. CDR3 DNA: TGCGCCAGCAGCCAAGTCTCACGGGAACAGCCCCAGCATTTT.

This clone was observed many times. The rearrangement joins TRBV28 to TRBJ2-4; 9 bases fit TRBD1. The V segment lost 6 bases and the J segment 5 bases; nucleotides outside the gene matches: 2. The CDR3 has 13 residues. Germline loops: CDR1 MDHEN, CDR2 SYDVKM. CDR3 sequence reads: CASSRTGENIQYF. The CDR3, as DNA: TGTGCCAGCAGCCGGACAGGGGAAAACATTCAGTACTTC.

The chain recombines TRBV6-5 with TRBJ2-7, with 9 nucleotides matching TRBD2. The CDR3 has 16 amino acids. After removal of 4 bases from V and 5 bases from J, the junction contained 12 bases not matched to a gene. Germline-derived CDR1 and CDR2 are MNHEY and SVGAGI. For the CDR3, the DNA is TGTGCCAGCAGTTCCTATAGCGGGAGAAATGAAAACGAGCAGTACTTC. This translates into CASSSYSGRNENEQYF.

This chain connects TRBV11-1 to TRBJ1-5; 8 bases are a match to TRBD1. The J segment lost 0 bases and the V segment lost 5 bases, leaving 3 bases of the junction unmatched. The germline gives CDR1 SGHAT, CDR2 FQDESV (reference sequence). The CDR3 extends over 15 amino acids. CDR3 DNA: TGTGCCAGCAGCCCTGACAGGGGTAGCAATCAGCCCCAGCATTTT. Translating gives CASSPDRGSNQPQHF.

The V gene is TRBV7-8, the J gene TRBJ1-4; no clear D gene. The germline gives CDR1 SGHVS, CDR2 FQNEAQ. The CDR3 loop spans 13 amino acids. The ends were cut back, 2 bases at V and 5 bases at J, with 6 bases in the middle. The CDR3: CASSLRRNEKLFF. The CDR3, as DNA: TGTGCCAGCAGCTTAAGGCGGAATGAAAAACTGTTTTTT.

This clone came up a few times. The chain couples TRBV4-3 to TRBJ2-1; D perhaps matches TRBD1 (6 bases). The V end was cut by 4 bases, the J end by 3 bases, with 10 bases between. Germline loops: CDR1 LGHNA, CDR2 YSLEER. The CDR3 sequence is 14 residues long. The CDR3 coding sequence is TGCGCCAGCAGCCTAGACAGGCGCTACAATGAGCAGTTCTTC. Protein product: CASSLDRRYNEQFF.

The chain couples TRBV5-1 to TRBJ1-2; the match to TRBD1 covers 9 bases. J was trimmed by 5 bases and V by 4 bases; bases with no gene match: 6. CDR3 length equals 14 residues. Per the germline V gene, CDR1 is SGHRS and CDR2 is YFSETQ. The chain's CDR3 is CASSPGTGTYGYTF. The CDR3 DNA is TGCGCCAGCAGCCCCGGGACAGGGACTTATGGCTACACCTTC.

This clone was picked up a small number of times. The rearrangement joins TRBV5-1 to TRBJ2-7; 8 nucleotides align to TRBD1. Losses at the gene ends were 5 bases for V and 2 bases for J; bases not matched to a gene: 6. Germline CDR1 is SGHRS and CDR2 is YFSETQ. The CDR3 is 14 residues long. In DNA form, the CDR3 reads TGCGCCAGCAGGGGACAGGACCAGGCCTACGAGCAGTACTTC. It codes for CASRGQDQAYEQYF. The variable domain in full, with the rest retrieved from reference TRBV5-1 and TRBJ2-7, is KAGVTQTPRYLIKTRGQQVTLSCSPISGHRSVSWYQQTPGQGLQFLFEYFSETQRNKGNFPGRFSGRQFSNSRSEMNVSTLELGDSALYLCASRGQDQAYEQYFGPGTRLTVT.

This clone was observed at least ten times. V gene TRBV28 combines with J gene TRBJ2-5; 12 bases fit TRBD2. V dropped 5 bases and J dropped 5; count of bases not matched to a gene: 6. Looked up from germline, CDR1 is MDHEN and CDR2 is SYDVKM. This CDR3 has 15 residues. DNA for the CDR3: TGTGCCAGCAGTAACCCTAGCGGGGGGGCGGAGACCCAGTACTTC. Its translation is CASSNPSGGAETQYF.

This clone was recorded a few times. In DNA, the CDR3 is TGCGCCAGCAGCTTAACCGGGTCCTCTGGAAACACCATATATTTT. Its protein product is CASSLTGSSGNTIYF. This chain uses TRBV5-1 with TRBJ1-3; D ambiguous. The CDR3 sequence is 15 residues long. V lost 2 bases to trimming and J lost 0 bases, with 9 bases between them. CDR1 is SGHRS and CDR2 is YFSETQ in the germline V gene.

Points on this clone: The same CDR3 arises from other DNA sequences in this sample as well. The chain links TRBV19 to TRBJ2-2, with 10 bases identical to TRBD1. The germline V gene has CDR1 LNHDA and CDR2 SQIVND (reference sequence). The CDR3 length is 15 residues. Trimming cost V 3 bases and J 3 bases; bases outside gene matches: 1. The CDR3 is CASSIGTGDTGELFF. CDR3 DNA: TGTGCCAGTAGTATCGGGACAGGGGACACCGGGGAGCTGTTTTTT.

The V call is TRBV18, the J call TRBJ1-2; TRBD1 agrees at 7 bases. The germline V gene has CDR1 KGHSH and CDR2 LQKENI. This CDR3 has 16 residues. Losses at the gene ends were 3 bases for V and 0 bases for J; bases not matched to a gene: 7. CDR3 region: CASSPSGQAANYGYTF. DNA of the CDR3: TGTGCCAGCTCACCTTCCGGACAGGCCGCTAACTATGGCTACACCTTC.

This clone was counted a few times. The chain uses TRBV5-4 and TRBJ2-1; TRBD2 matches at 11 bases. Germline CDR1 SGHNT, CDR2 YYREEE (reference sequence). J lost 5 bases, V lost 2 bases, and 3 bases had no gene match. The CDR3 sequence is 15 residues long. The CDR3 reads CASSFGTSGNNEQFF. The CDR3 bases are TGTGCCAGCAGCTTTGGGACTAGCGGAAACAATGAGCAGTTCTTC.

This clone was counted ten times or more. The chain employs TRBV27 and TRBJ1-4; the D gene is possibly TRBD1 (5 bases). The V and J ends lost 6 bases and 10 bases respectively, with 18 bases between them. CDR3 length: 14 residues. Germline CDR1 MNHEY, CDR2 SMNVEV (reference sequence). CDR3 nucleotide sequence: TGTGCCAGCAGATCGACAGCCCCCTCGGGAAAACTGTTTTTT. It encodes CASRSTAPSGKLFF. The full variable domain, its missing parts supplied by reference TRBV27 and TRBJ1-4, is EAQVTQNPRYLITVTGKKLTVTCSQNMNHEYMSWYRQDPGLGLRQIYYSMNVEVTDKGDVPEGYKVSRKEKRNFPLILESPSPNQTSLYFCASRSTAPSGKLFFGSGTQLSVL.

This clone has just a few counts. The chain has TRBV5-6 and TRBJ1-1, with no clear D. V lost 0 bases and J 1 base, leaving 10 bases between the germline ends. Germline assignment: CDR1 SGHDT and CDR2 YYEEEE. There are 15 residues in the CDR3. CDR3 protein: CASSLDPAWNTEAFF. The CDR3, as DNA: TGTGCCAGCAGCTTGGACCCTGCGTGGAACACTGAAGCTTTCTTT.

There are a few counts of this clone. CDR3 region: CASSPIDRDKTHGYTF. The CDR3 DNA reads TGTGCCAGCAGCCCAATTGATCGGGACAAGACCCATGGCTACACCTTC. The chain joins TRBV5-6 to TRBJ1-2; possible D gene TRBD1, 6 bases. V was clipped by 4 bases and J by 6 bases, with 22 bases between them. Germline V gene lookup returns CDR1 SGHDT and CDR2 YYEEEE. This CDR3 is built from 16 residues.

V is TRBV2 and J is TRBJ1-1; no clear D gene. Germline CDR1 reads SNHLY; CDR2 reads FYNNEI. The CDR3 is 11 amino acids. As DNA, the CDR3 is TGTGCAAGTTCTTTAGTCACTGAAGCTTTCTTT. Amino acid sequence: CASSLVTEAFF.

This chain joins TRBV4-1 and TRBJ2-5; the D gene is possibly TRBD2 (6 bases). CDR3 length: 15 residues. The ends were cut back, 0 bases at V and 4 bases at J, with 12 bases in the middle. CDR1 and CDR2 from the germline V gene are MGHRA and YSYEKL. DNA of the CDR3: TGCGCCAGCAGCCAAGACGAACTAGCTGGAGAGACCCAGTACTTC. It encodes CASSQDELAGETQYF.

The chain employs TRBV28 and TRBJ1-2, with a possible D match to TRBD1 (5 bases). V was shortened by 6 bases and J by 8 bases, with 19 bases between the two germline ends. The CDR3 is 14 residues long. Germline CDR1 and CDR2: MDHEN and SYDVKM. The CDR3 bases are TGTGCCAGCAGACCCATGACAGCCGTGTGGGGCTACACCTTC. This codes for CASRPMTAVWGYTF.

This clone was picked up a small number of times. V and J are TRBV6-1 and TRBJ2-3, with 9 bases that match TRBD1. V lost 4 bases to trimming and J lost 4 bases; unmatched junction nucleotides: 3. The CDR3 totals 14 residues. Germline-derived CDR1 and CDR2 are MNHNS and SASEGT. The chain's CDR3 is CASSGTGEADTQYF. CDR3 sequence (DNA): TGTGCCAGCAGTGGGACAGGGGAGGCAGATACGCAGTATTTT.